This passage covers 31 T cell receptor beta chains from one sample sequenced in a study of CD4 T cells in relation to SARS-CoV-2 and coronaviruses. Repertoires were generated with immunoSEQ multiplex PCR, while TCRdb's copy carries only in-frame clones and drops some. Altogether tens of thousands of clones are present, 75% to 85% being singletons, with the ten largest covering about 2.5%. These receptors lack a known antigen. The sequenced sample consisted of memory CD4+ T cells from PBMCs, cultured in vitro. Receptors originate from an adult with COVID-19.

This clone was detected only once. The chain links TRBV6-5 to TRBJ1-5, with D perhaps TRBD1 (5 bases). CDR1 MNHEY and CDR2 SVGAGI come from the germline V gene. Trimming took 5 bases from V and 4 from J, leaving 12 bases between them. This CDR3 spans 14 amino acids. CDR3 amino acids: CASSPTGRNQPQHF. CDR3 bases: TGTGCCAGCAGTCCTACGGGACGAAATCAGCCCCAGCATTTT.

The chain joins TRBV10-2 to TRBJ2-5; 9 bases agree with TRBD2. The CDR3 runs 18 residues. The J segment lost 2 bases and the V segment lost 2 bases, leaving 12 bases of the junction unmatched. Germline V gives CDR1 WSHSY, CDR2 SAAADI. CDR3 residues: CASSERDSGRYGQETQYF. CDR3 coding DNA: TGCGCCAGCAGTGAGCGGGATAGCGGGAGATATGGGCAAGAGACCCAGTACTTC.

The V and J genes are TRBV15 and TRBJ2-1, with a possible D match to TRBD2 (6 bases). The ends were cut back, 0 bases at V and 8 bases at J, with 17 bases in the middle. Germline CDR1 and CDR2: LNHNV and YYDKDF (reference sequence). The CDR3 totals 16 residues. The CDR3 region is CATSRDRVTSSHEQFF. CDR3 DNA sequence: TGTGCCACCAGCAGAGATCGCGTGACTAGTTCCCATGAGCAGTTCTTC.

The rearrangement joins TRBV19 to TRBJ2-6; D ambiguous. The germline gives CDR1 LNHDA, CDR2 SQIVND (reference sequence). Trimming left V 0 bases short and J 1 base short, with 13 bases between. This CDR3 comprises 18 residues. The DNA for the CDR3 is TGTGCCAGTAGTATAGATCTCGGAAGTCATTCTGGGGCCAACGTCCTGACTTTC. Translation gives CASSIDLGSHSGANVLTF. Variable domain in full (rest from reference TRBV19 and TRBJ2-6): DGGITQSPKYLFRKEGQNVTLSCEQNLNHDAMYWYRQDPGQGLRLIYYSQIVNDFQKGDIAEGYSVSREKKESFPLTVTSAQKNPTAFYLCASSIDLGSHSGANVLTFGAGSRLTVL.

The chain carries TRBV2 and TRBJ2-1; 7 bases agree with TRBD2. The J segment lost 2 bases and the V segment lost 10 bases, leaving 11 bases of the junction unmatched. CDR1 is SNHLY, CDR2 FYNNEI, per germline. CDR3 length: 15 amino acids. The CDR3 here is CATVRGGSAYNEQFF. CDR3 DNA sequence: TGTGCCACCGTCCGGGGCGGGAGCGCCTACAATGAGCAGTTCTTC. The full variable domain, rest sourced from reference TRBV2 and TRBJ2-1, is EPEVTQTPSHQVTQMGQEVILRCVPISNHLYFYWYRQILGQKVEFLVSFYNNEISEKSEIFDDQFSVERPDGSNFTLKIRSTKLEDSAMYFCATVRGGSAYNEQFFGPGTRLTVL.

The chain employs TRBV6-1 and TRBJ2-1; unclear D gene. The V end was cut by 3 bases, the J end by 4 bases, with 4 bases between. The CDR3 has 12 residues. CDR1 and CDR2 from the germline V gene are MNHNS and SASEGT. The CDR3 loop is CASSDRYNEQFF. CDR3 in DNA: TGTGCCAGCAGTGATAGGTACAATGAGCAGTTCTTC.

There are a few counts of this clone. The CDR3 protein is CASSSRGQGSPLHF. CDR3 coding DNA: TGTGCCAGCAGCTCCAGGGGGCAAGGTTCACCCCTCCACTTT. The rearrangement uses TRBV7-2 and TRBJ1-6; the match to TRBD1 covers 8 bases. The germline V gene has CDR1 SGHTA and CDR2 FQGNSA. Trimming cost V 4 bases and J 9 bases; bases outside gene matches: 5. The CDR3 runs 14 residues.

This clone turned up a few times. The chain combines TRBV7-9 with TRBJ1-6, with 9 bases lining up with TRBD1. CDR1 is SEHNR, CDR2 FQNEAQ, per germline (reference sequence). V gave up 5 bases and J gave up 5 bases; unmatched junction bases: 4. The CDR3 spans 15 residues. The CDR3 spells CASSTRQGDNSPLHF. The DNA for the CDR3 is TGTGCCAGCAGCACAAGACAGGGGGATAATTCACCCCTCCACTTT.

This chain links TRBV6-5 with TRBJ2-2, with 9 bases that match TRBD2. Germline values: CDR1 MNHEY, CDR2 SVGAGI. The CDR3 runs to 15 residues. V shed 5 bases and J 5 bases; nucleotides not matched to a gene: 6. CDR3 loop: CASSPQAGGTGELFF. The CDR3 coding sequence is TGTGCCAGCAGTCCCCAAGCGGGAGGTACCGGGGAGCTGTTTTTT.

The chain joins TRBV4-3 to TRBJ2-2, with 10 bases that match TRBD2. The germline CDR1 and CDR2 sequences are LGHNA and YSLEER. V was pared by 0 bases and J by 4 bases, with 2 bases of the junction left unmatched. CDR3 length: 16 residues. CDR3 sequence: CASSQDPSGSTGELFF. The CDR3 DNA reads TGCGCCAGCAGCCAAGATCCTAGCGGGAGCACCGGGGAGCTGTTTTTT.

The chain recombines TRBV5-6 with TRBJ2-3; 11 positions agree with TRBD1. After removal of 3 bases from V and 3 bases from J, the junction contained 3 bases not matched to a gene. The CDR3 sequence is 15 residues long. The germline gives CDR1 SGHDT, CDR2 YYEEEE. The CDR3, as DNA: TGTGCCAGCAGCTCGGACAGGGGGCTGACAGATACGCAGTATTTT. This sequence encodes CASSSDRGLTDTQYF. Complete variable domain (other parts from reference TRBV5-6 and TRBJ2-3): DAGVTQSPTHLIKTRGQQVTLRCSPKSGHDTVSWYQQALGQGPQFIFQYYEEEERQRGNFPDRFSGHQFPNYSSELNVNALLLGDSALYLCASSSDRGLTDTQYFGPGTRLTVL.

The rearrangement joins TRBV7-3 to TRBJ2-3; D unresolved. The V and J ends lost 0 bases and 7 bases respectively, with 11 bases between them. Germline loops: CDR1 SGHTA, CDR2 FQGTGA. The CDR3 spans 14 residues. The CDR3 is CASSLTQGVNTQYF. In DNA form, the CDR3 reads TGTGCCAGCAGCTTAACGCAAGGTGTAAATACGCAGTATTTT.

The rearrangement uses TRBV6-2 or TRBV6-3 and TRBJ2-1; 15 nucleotides line up with TRBD2. V dropped 0 bases and J dropped 9; count of bases not matched to a gene: 3. The CDR3 spans 16 residues. CDR1 MNHEY and CDR2 SVGEGT come from the germline V gene. The CDR3 region is CASSYSRTSGRGEQFF. CDR3 sequence (DNA): TGTGCCAGCAGTTACTCGCGGACTAGCGGGAGGGGTGAGCAGTTCTTC.

This clone was seen more than once but under ten times. The chain uses TRBV27 and TRBJ2-1, with D hard to call. Germline loops: CDR1 MNHEY, CDR2 SMNVEV (reference sequence). The CDR3 is made up of 12 amino acids. V was trimmed by 6 bases and J by 4 bases, leaving 7 bases between them. CDR3 nucleotides: TGTGCCAGCAGGGACCGTTACAATGAGCAGTTCTTC. It translates to CASRDRYNEQFF.

J is TRBJ2-3 and V is TRBV25-1; D call uncertain. This CDR3 comprises 16 residues. The germline gives CDR1 MGHDK, CDR2 SYGVNS. Trimming took off 3 bases at V and 2 bases at J, with 15 bases between the two ends. CDR3 amino acids: CASSDRSVSFTDTQYF. The CDR3 bases are TGTGCCAGCAGTGACCGGTCGGTCAGTTTCACAGATACGCAGTATTTT. The whole variable domain, remainder taken from reference TRBV25-1 and TRBJ2-3, is EADIYQTPRYLVIGTGKKITLECSQTMGHDKMYWYQQDPGMELHLIHYSYGVNSTEKGDLSSESTVSRIRTEHFPLTLESARPSHTSQYLCASSDRSVSFTDTQYFGPGTRLTVL.

This clone has a handful of counts. DNA of the CDR3: TGCAGCGTTGTCAACCCTGAGCAGTTCTTC. It specifies CSVVNPEQFF. The chain recombines TRBV29-1 with TRBJ2-1; the D is unclear. The CDR3 is 10 amino acids. With 4 bases removed from V and 9 bases from J, the gap between germline ends came to 7 bases. The germline CDR1 and CDR2 sequences are SQVTM and ANQGSEA.

The CDR3 DNA follows: TGTGCCAGCAGCTTAGCGACCAGACTAGCGGGAGTTGGGTATGAGCAGTTCTTC. Translating gives CASSLATRLAGVGYEQFF. The chain uses TRBV7-2 and TRBJ2-1; 12 bases match TRBD2. Germline CDR1 and CDR2: SGHTA and FQGNSA. V shed 0 bases, J shed 8 bases, and the junction held 11 bases outside the gene matches. There are 18 residues in the CDR3.

CDR3 sequence: CASRGPFRGQQNIQYF. Here the CDR3 DNA reads TGCGCCAGCAGAGGGCCATTCCGGGGGCAACAAAACATTCAGTACTTC. The rearrangement uses TRBV4-1 and TRBJ2-4, with D possibly called TRBD1 or TRBD2 (6 bases each). The ends were cut back, 6 bases at V and 5 bases at J, with 20 bases in the middle. CDR1 and CDR2 (germline): MGHRA, YSYEKL. The CDR3 totals 16 residues.

The chain couples TRBV6-4 to TRBJ2-7, with 9 bases lining up with TRBD2. CDR3 size: 14 residues. The trim removed 5 bases at V and 2 bases at J, leaving 4 bases unmatched. Looked up from germline, CDR1 is MRHNA and CDR2 is SNTAGT. Here the CDR3 reads CASSPSGETYEQYF. DNA for the CDR3: TGTGCCAGCAGTCCTAGCGGGGAAACCTACGAGCAGTACTTC.

The rearrangement joins TRBV28 to TRBJ1-4, with 8 bases that match TRBD1. The germline V gene has CDR1 MDHEN and CDR2 SYDVKM. This CDR3 comprises 15 residues. V was pared by 3 bases and J by 5 bases, with 5 bases of the junction left unmatched. The CDR3 sequence: CASSFGQGANEKLFF. CDR3 bases: TGTGCCAGCAGTTTCGGGCAGGGGGCGAATGAAAAACTGTTTTTT.

This chain joins TRBV7-9 and TRBJ2-1; TRBD2 matches 13 bases. Germline V gene data show CDR1 as SEHNR and CDR2 as FQNEAQ (reference sequence). CDR3 length equals 19 residues. After removal of 5 bases from V and 7 bases from J, the junction contained 17 bases not matched to a gene. The CDR3, as DNA: TGTGCCAGCAGCCCTAGGGTACTAGCGGGAGGGCCGGGGTGGAATGAGCAGTTCTTC. Translating it yields CASSPRVLAGGPGWNEQFF.

This clone was counted between two and nine times. CDR3 in amino acids: CASSLIRGNEQFF. The CDR3 DNA reads as TGTGCCAGCAGCCTTATCAGGGGAAATGAGCAGTTCTTC. This chain joins TRBV14 and TRBJ2-1, with D perhaps matching TRBD1 (6 bases). V lost 4 bases and J lost 7, with 11 bases in between. Per the germline V gene, CDR1 is SGHDN and CDR2 is FVKESK. There are 13 residues in the CDR3.

The gene calls are TRBV7-2 and TRBJ1-5, with D perhaps matching TRBD1 (5 bases). The CDR3 sequence is 15 residues long. Trimming took off 1 base at V and 2 bases at J, with 9 bases between the two ends. CDR1 is SGHTA, CDR2 FQGNSA, per germline. The CDR3 sequence: CASSLVGAGNQPQHF. The CDR3 nucleotides are TGTGCCAGCAGCTTAGTTGGGGCAGGCAATCAGCCCCAGCATTTT.

The chain links TRBV20-1 to TRBJ2-4, with D unclear. V was trimmed by 3 bases and J by 5 bases, leaving 8 bases between them. The CDR3 length is 12 residues. The germline V gene has CDR1 DFQATT and CDR2 SNEGSKA (reference sequence). CDR3 protein: CSASLQENIQYF. CDR3 nucleotides: TGCAGTGCTAGTCTTCAGGAAAACATTCAGTACTTC.

This rearrangement joins TRBV15 to TRBJ1-4; D is undetermined. This CDR3 spans 16 amino acids. The germline gives CDR1 LNHNV, CDR2 YYDKDF (reference sequence). V was clipped by 0 bases and J by 7 bases, with 15 bases between them. Here the CDR3 reads CATSRDTGSGSEKLFF. In DNA, the CDR3 is TGTGCCACCAGCAGAGATACGGGGAGCGGGAGTGAAAAACTGTTTTTT.

The chain joins TRBV28 to TRBJ1-5; D perhaps matches TRBD1 (5 bases). The V end lost 5 bases, the J end lost 7 bases, and 18 bases lay between the germline ends. CDR1 and CDR2 from the germline V gene are MDHEN and SYDVKM. The CDR3 covers 15 residues. The CDR3 region is CASSAKGQGRQPQHF. Written as DNA, the CDR3 is TGTGCCAGCAGTGCGAAAGGGCAGGGTAGGCAGCCCCAGCATTTT.

This chain links TRBV28 with TRBJ1-2, with unresolved D. Germline V gives CDR1 MDHEN, CDR2 SYDVKM. Trimming removed 8 bases at V and 2 bases at J, with 9 bases between. CDR3 length: 12 amino acids. The CDR3 region is CASWTGNYGYTF. The CDR3 coding sequence is TGTGCCAGCTGGACCGGAAACTATGGCTACACCTTC.

This chain joins TRBV6-6 and TRBJ2-5; D possibly corresponds to TRBD2 (6 bases). Trimming took off 0 bases at V and 5 bases at J, with 10 bases between the two ends. The germline gives CDR1 MNHNY, CDR2 SVGAGI (reference sequence). The CDR3 has 14 residues. The CDR3 DNA is TGTGCCAGCAGTTACTCTGTGGGAGGTGAGACCCAGTACTTC. Amino acids: CASSYSVGGETQYF.

V gene TRBV18 combines with J gene TRBJ2-2; D may correspond to TRBD1 or TRBD2 (6 bases each). The CDR3 extends over 16 amino acids. Trimming took 8 bases from V and 3 from J, leaving 19 bases between them. Per germline, CDR1 KGHSH and CDR2 LQKENI. The CDR3 sequence: CASPTTAGHDTGELFF. The CDR3 DNA is TGTGCCAGCCCAACCACGGCGGGACACGACACCGGGGAGCTGTTTTTT.

This clone was found a few times. The chain couples TRBV30 to TRBJ2-5, with D tentatively TRBD2 (6 bases). The CDR3 spans 13 residues. Between the trimmed V and J ends, which lost 2 bases and 4 bases, there was a span of 11 bases. From germline, CDR1 is GTSNPN and CDR2 SVGIG (reference sequence). The chain's CDR3 is CAWSIGGGETQYF. The CDR3, as DNA: TGTGCCTGGAGTATCGGGGGAGGAGAGACCCAGTACTTC.

This clone appeared a single time. The chain combines TRBV9 with TRBJ2-1; D remains unclear. Germline assignment: CDR1 SGDLS and CDR2 YYNGEE. The CDR3 covers 15 residues. V was cut by 2 bases and J by 6 bases, with 15 bases left in between. In DNA form, the CDR3 reads TGTGCCAGCAGCGTTGAAACTTCCGCAGGCAATGAGCAGTTCTTC. Translating it yields CASSVETSAGNEQFF.